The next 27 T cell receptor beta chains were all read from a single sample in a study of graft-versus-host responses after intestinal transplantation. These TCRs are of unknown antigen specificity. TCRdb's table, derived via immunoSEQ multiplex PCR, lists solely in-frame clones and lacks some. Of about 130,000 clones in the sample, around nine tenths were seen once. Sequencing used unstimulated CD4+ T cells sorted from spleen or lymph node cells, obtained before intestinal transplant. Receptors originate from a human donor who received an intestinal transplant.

CDR3 sequence: CASSPATGTGNQPQHF. Written as DNA, the CDR3 is TGTGCCAGCTCACCAGCTACCGGGACGGGGAATCAGCCCCAGCATTTT. V gene TRBV18 combines with J gene TRBJ1-5; maybe TRBD1 (5 bases). CDR3 size: 16 residues. Germline-derived CDR1 and CDR2 are KGHSH and LQKENI. V lost 2 bases and J 4 bases, leaving 15 bases between the germline ends.

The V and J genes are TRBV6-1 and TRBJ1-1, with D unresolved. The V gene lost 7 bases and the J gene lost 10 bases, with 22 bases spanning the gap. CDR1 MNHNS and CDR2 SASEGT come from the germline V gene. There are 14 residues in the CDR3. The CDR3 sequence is CASTELSEGSRAFF. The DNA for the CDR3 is TGTGCCAGCACCGAACTCAGTGAGGGATCGAGAGCTTTCTTT.

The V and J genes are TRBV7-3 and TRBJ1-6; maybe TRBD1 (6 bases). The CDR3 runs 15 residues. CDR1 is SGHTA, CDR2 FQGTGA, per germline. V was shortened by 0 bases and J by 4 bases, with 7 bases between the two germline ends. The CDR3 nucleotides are TGTGCCAGCAGCTTAACGGGACAATATAATTCACCCCTCCACTTT. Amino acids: CASSLTGQYNSPLHF.

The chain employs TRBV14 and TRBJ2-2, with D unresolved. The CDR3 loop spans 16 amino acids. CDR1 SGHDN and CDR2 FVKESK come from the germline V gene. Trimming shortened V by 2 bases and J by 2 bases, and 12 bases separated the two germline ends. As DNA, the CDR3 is TGTGCCAGCAGCCAAAATCGATTCGCTAACACCGGGGAGCTGTTTTTT. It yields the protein CASSQNRFANTGELFF.

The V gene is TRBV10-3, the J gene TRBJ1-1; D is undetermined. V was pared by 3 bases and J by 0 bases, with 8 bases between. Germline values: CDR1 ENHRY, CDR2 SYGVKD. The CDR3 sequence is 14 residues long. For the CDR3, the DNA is TGTGCCATCAGTGATTCTCGGATGAACACTGAAGCTTTCTTT. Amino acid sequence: CAISDSRMNTEAFF.

CDR3 in DNA: TGTGCCAGCAGGCCCCGGGGGAGCCACTACGAGCAGTACTTC. Its translation is CASRPRGSHYEQYF. The J gene is TRBJ2-5, the V gene TRBV6-1; D perhaps matches TRBD2 (6 bases). The J call is doubtful: the DNA matches TRBJ2-7 better. CDR1 is MNHNS and CDR2 is SASEGT in the germline V gene. The CDR3 contains 14 residues.

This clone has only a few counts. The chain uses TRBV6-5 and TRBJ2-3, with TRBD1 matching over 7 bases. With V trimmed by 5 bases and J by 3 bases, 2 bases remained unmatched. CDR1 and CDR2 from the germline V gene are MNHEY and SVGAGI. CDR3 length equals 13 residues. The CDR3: CASSGRGTDTQYF. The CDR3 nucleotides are TGTGCCAGCAGTGGCAGGGGGACAGATACGCAGTATTTT.

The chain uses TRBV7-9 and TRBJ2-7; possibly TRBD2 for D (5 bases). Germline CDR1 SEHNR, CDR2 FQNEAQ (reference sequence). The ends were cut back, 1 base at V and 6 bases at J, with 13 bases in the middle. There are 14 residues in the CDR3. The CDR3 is CASSLGLAGREQYF. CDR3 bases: TGTGCCAGCAGCTTAGGGCTAGCCGGTCGCGAGCAGTACTTC.

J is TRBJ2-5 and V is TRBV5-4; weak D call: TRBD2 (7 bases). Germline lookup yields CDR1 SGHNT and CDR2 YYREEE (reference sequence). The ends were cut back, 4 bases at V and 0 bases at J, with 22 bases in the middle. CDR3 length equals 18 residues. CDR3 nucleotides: TGTGCCAGCAGCGGCGGGGGAAGAGGGGGATCATACCAAGAGACCCAGTACTTC. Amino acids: CASSGGGRGGSYQETQYF. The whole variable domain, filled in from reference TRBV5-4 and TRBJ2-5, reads ETGVTQSPTHLIKTRGQQVTLRCSSQSGHNTVSWYQQALGQGPQFIFQYYREEENGRGNFPPRFSGLQFPNYSSELNVNALELDDSALYLCASSGGGRGGSYQETQYFGPGTRLLVL.

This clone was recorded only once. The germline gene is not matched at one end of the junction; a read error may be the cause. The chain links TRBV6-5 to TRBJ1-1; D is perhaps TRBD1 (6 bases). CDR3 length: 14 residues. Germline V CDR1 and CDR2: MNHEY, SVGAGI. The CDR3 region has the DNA TGTGCCAGCAGTTACGACAGGCTTAACAGTGAAGCTTTCTTT. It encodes CASSYDRLNSEAFF.

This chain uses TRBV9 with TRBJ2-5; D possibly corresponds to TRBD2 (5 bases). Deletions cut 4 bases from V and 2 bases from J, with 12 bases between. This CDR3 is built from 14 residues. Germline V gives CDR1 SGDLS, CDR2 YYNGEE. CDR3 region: CASSQDSYQETQYF. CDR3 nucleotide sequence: TGTGCCAGCAGCCAGGACTCTTATCAAGAGACCCAGTACTTC.

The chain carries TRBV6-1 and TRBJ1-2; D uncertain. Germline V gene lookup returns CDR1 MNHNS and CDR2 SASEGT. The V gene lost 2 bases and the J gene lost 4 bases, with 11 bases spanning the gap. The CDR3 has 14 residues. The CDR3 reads CASSEFIRGYGYTF. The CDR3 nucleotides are TGTGCCAGCAGTGAATTTATCCGCGGCTATGGCTACACCTTC.

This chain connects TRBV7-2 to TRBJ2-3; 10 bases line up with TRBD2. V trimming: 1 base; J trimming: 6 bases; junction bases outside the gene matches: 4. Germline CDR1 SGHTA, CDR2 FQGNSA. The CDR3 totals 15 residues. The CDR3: CASSLDLAGDDTQYF. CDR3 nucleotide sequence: TGTGCCAGCAGCTTAGATCTAGCGGGGGACGATACGCAGTATTTT.

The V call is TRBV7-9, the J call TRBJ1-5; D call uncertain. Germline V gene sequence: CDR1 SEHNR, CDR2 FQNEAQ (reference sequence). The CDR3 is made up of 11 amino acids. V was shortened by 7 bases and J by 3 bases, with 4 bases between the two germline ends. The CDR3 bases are TGTGCCAGCATCATCAATCAGCCCCAGCATTTT. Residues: CASIINQPQHF.

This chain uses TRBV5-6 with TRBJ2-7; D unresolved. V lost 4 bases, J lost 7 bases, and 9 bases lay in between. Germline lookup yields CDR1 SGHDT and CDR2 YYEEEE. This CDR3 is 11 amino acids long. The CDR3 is CASSRSGEQYF. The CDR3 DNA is TGTGCCAGCAGCCGATCGGGTGAGCAGTACTTC.

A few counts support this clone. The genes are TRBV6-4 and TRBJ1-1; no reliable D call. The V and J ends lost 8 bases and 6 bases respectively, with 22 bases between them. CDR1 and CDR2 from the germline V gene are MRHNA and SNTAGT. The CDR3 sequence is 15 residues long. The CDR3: CASVYGPELSPEAFF. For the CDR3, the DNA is TGTGCCAGCGTGTATGGTCCGGAGTTGTCGCCTGAAGCTTTCTTT.

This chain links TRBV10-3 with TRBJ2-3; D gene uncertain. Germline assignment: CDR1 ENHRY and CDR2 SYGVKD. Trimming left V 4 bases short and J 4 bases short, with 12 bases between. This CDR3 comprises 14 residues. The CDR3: CAISAPAGADTQYF. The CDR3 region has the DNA TGTGCCATCAGTGCCCCAGCAGGAGCAGATACGCAGTATTTT.

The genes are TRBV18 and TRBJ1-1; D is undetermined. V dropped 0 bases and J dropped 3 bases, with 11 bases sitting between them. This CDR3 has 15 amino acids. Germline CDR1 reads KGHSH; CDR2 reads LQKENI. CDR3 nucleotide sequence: TGTGCCAGCTCACCACCGGGGAAGTCGGACACTGAAGCTTTCTTT. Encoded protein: CASSPPGKSDTEAFF. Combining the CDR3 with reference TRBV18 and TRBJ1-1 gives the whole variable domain NAGVMQNPRHLVRRRGQEARLRCSPMKGHSHVYWYRQLPEEGLKFMVYLQKENIIDESGMPKERFSAEFPKEGPSILRIQQVVRGDSAAYFCASSPPGKSDTEAFFGQGTRLTVV.

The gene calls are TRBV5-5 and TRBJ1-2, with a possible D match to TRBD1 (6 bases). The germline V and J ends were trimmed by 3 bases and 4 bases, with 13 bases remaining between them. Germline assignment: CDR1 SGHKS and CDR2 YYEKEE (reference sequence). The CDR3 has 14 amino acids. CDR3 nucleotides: TGTGCCAGCAGCTCACCACAGGGTCCCTATGGCTACACCTTC. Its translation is CASSSPQGPYGYTF.

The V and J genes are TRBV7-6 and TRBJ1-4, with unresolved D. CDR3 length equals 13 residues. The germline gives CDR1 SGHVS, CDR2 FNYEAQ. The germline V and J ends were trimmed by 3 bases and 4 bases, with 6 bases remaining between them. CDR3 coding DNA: TGTGCCAGCAGCTTTGATTATAATGAAAAACTGTTTTTT. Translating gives CASSFDYNEKLFF.

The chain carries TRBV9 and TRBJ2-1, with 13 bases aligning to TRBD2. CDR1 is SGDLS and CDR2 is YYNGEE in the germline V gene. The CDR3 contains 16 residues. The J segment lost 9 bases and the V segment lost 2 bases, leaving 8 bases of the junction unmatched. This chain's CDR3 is CASSVSGLAGVTEQFF. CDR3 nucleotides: TGTGCCAGCAGCGTGTCCGGACTAGCGGGGGTTACTGAGCAGTTCTTC.

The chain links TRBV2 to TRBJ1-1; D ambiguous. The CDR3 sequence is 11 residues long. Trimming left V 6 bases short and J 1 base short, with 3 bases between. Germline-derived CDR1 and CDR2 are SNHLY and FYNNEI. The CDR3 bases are TGTGCCAGCAGAACGAACACTGAAGCTTTCTTT. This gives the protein CASRTNTEAFF. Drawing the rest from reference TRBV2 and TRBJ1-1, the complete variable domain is EPEVTQTPSHQVTQMGQEVILRCVPISNHLYFYWYRQILGQKVEFLVSFYNNEISEKSEIFDDQFSVERPDGSNFTLKIRSTKLEDSAMYFCASRTNTEAFFGQGTRLTVV.

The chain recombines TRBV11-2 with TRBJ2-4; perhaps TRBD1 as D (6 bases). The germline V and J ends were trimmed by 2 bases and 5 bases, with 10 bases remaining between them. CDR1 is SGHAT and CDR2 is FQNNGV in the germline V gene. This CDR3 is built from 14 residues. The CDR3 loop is CASSLMTGENIQYF. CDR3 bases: TGTGCCAGCAGCTTAATGACAGGTGAAAACATTCAGTACTTC.

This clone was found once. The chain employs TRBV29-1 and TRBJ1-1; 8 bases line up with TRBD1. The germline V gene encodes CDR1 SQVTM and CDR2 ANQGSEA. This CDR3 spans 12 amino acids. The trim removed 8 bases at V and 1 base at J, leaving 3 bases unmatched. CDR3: CSSQGANTEAFF. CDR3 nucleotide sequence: TGCAGCTCTCAGGGGGCGAACACTGAAGCTTTCTTT.

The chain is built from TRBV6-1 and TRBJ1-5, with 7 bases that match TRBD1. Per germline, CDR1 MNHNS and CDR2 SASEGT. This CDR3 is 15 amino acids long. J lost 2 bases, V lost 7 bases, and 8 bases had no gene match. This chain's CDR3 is CASNEGQVRNQPQHF. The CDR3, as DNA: TGTGCCAGCAACGAAGGACAGGTCCGCAATCAGCCCCAGCATTTT.

CDR3 in DNA: TGTGCCAGCAGCGTAGGGGACGGCCCCTACGAGCAGTACTTC. Its translation: CASSVGDGPYEQYF. The rearrangement joins TRBV9 to TRBJ2-7, with D perhaps given as TRBD1 or TRBD2 (5 bases each). Trimming cost V 0 bases and J 2 bases, with 9 bases left between them. Germline CDR1 is SGDLS and CDR2 is YYNGEE. The CDR3 runs 14 residues. The full variable domain, in which reference TRBV9 and TRBJ2-7 provide the parts outside the CDR3, is DSGVTQTPKHLITATGQRVTLRCSPRSGDLSVYWYQQSLDQGLQFLIQYYNGEERAKGNILERFSAQQFPDLHSELNLSSLELGDSALYFCASSVGDGPYEQYFGPGTRLTVT.

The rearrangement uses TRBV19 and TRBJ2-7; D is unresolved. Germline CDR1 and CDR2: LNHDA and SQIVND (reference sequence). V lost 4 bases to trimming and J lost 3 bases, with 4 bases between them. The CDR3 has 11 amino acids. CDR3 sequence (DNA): TGTGCCAGTAGTAACCTCTACGAGCAGTACTTC. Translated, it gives CASSNLYEQYF.